This record looks at one T cell receptor (beta chain) sequence and its context. The sample comes from a study of OX40 agonist ivuxolimab in advanced cancers. Overall study: Given to patients was ivuxolimab, an agonistic anti-OX40 (CD134) antibody.

Trimming left V 3 bases short and J 0 bases short, with 12 bases between. This CDR3 is 16 amino acids long. Germline V CDR1 and CDR2: SGHVS, FNYEAQ. The method was immunoSEQ multiplex PCR; TCRdb's version includes in-frame clones alone and lacks a portion of them. The table records tens of thousands of clones, 85% to 90% of them present only once. The TCR originated in an adult with an advanced solid tumor such as melanoma, head and neck, liver or kidney cancer. The V call is TRBV7-6, the J call TRBJ1-3; D call uncertain. The sequencing used CD4+ or CD8+ T cells sorted from blood, collected in a trial of the OX40 agonist ivuxolimab. The CDR3 bases are TGTGCCAGCAGCTTGACTACGGGTTTCTCTGGAAACACCATATATTTT. It specifies CASSLTTGFSGNTIYF.